This TCR beta chain was sequenced during a study of beta chain features in type 1 diabetes. As every portion of the isolated RNA was reverse transcribed, the sequencing read expressed TCRB transcripts. Data came from immunoSEQ multiplex PCR; TCRdb stores just in-frame clones and leaves some out. The table shows about 930,000 clones, with roughly a sixth occurring only once. This CDR3 has 13 residues. The germline V gene has CDR1 SGHRS and CDR2 YFSETQ. Trimming cost V 4 bases and J 1 base, with 8 bases left between them. A single heparinised blood sample, averaging around 0.11 L, was obtained per donor. The study, taken as a whole, reports: More deletions and fewer insertions at VDJ junctions were found in patients with type 1 diabetes.

This clone was observed a few times. The antigen is not known. The sample carries other DNA sequences with the same CDR3. The sequence came from a woman under 30 in good health. V usage is TRBV5-1 and J usage is TRBJ1-1; D might be TRBD1 (5 bases). Sample: naive CD4+ T cells from blood. The CDR3 spells CASSPQGNTEAFF. DNA of the CDR3: TGCGCCAGCAGCCCCCAGGGGAACACTGAAGCTTTCTTT. Full variable domain (missing parts from reference TRBV5-1 and TRBJ1-1): KAGVTQTPRYLIKTRGQQVTLSCSPISGHRSVSWYQQTPGQGLQFLFEYFSETQRNKGNFPGRFSGRQFSNSRSEMNVSTLELGDSALYLCASSPQGNTEAFFGQGTRLTVV.